Listed here are 31 T cell receptor beta chains from one sample, sequenced in a study of cytomegalovirus exposure and HLA in healthy donors. The PCR was carried out with 60 Vbeta primers and 13 Jbeta primers. Method: immunoSEQ multiplex PCR; TCRdb's copy keeps in-frame clones and lacks some. This table has about 170,000 clones, roughly 79% appearing once. Material for sequencing was PBMCs. All receptors come from a man aged 40-50 years in good health and CMV-seropositive.

The chain carries TRBV27 and TRBJ2-5; 13 bases align to TRBD2. With the DNA end fitting TRBJ2-7 better, the J assignment may be wrong. The CDR3 spans 15 residues. The germline V gene encodes CDR1 MNHEY and CDR2 SMNVEV (reference sequence). Here the CDR3 reads CASSQTSGRTYEQYF. CDR3 sequence (DNA): TGTGCCAGCAGTCAGACTAGCGGGAGGACCTACGAGCAGTACTTC.

The rearrangement uses TRBV19 and TRBJ2-2; D uncertain. Germline lookup yields CDR1 LNHDA and CDR2 SQIVND (reference sequence). V dropped 2 bases and J dropped 5 bases, with 6 bases sitting between them. This CDR3 region has 13 residues. Here the CDR3 reads CASSILETGELFF. The CDR3 coding sequence is TGTGCCAGTAGTATACTGGAGACCGGGGAGCTGTTTTTT.

This chain joins TRBV19 and TRBJ2-7; 12 positions agree with TRBD2. Trimming removed 5 bases from V and 6 bases from J; junction bases left unmatched: 8. The CDR3 is 15 amino acids. In germline, CDR1 is LNHDA, CDR2 SQIVND (reference sequence). CDR3 sequence: CASSPTTSGSFEQYF. DNA for the CDR3: TGTGCCAGTAGTCCTACGACTAGCGGGAGTTTCGAGCAGTACTTC.

V is TRBV5-1 and J is TRBJ2-1; weak D call: TRBD2 (6 bases). The V end lost 4 bases, the J end lost 8 bases, and 25 bases lay between the germline ends. Looked up from germline, CDR1 is SGHRS and CDR2 is YFSETQ. The CDR3 runs 17 residues. The CDR3 nucleotides are TGCGCCAGCAGCCCGGGATGGGCCGGGGGAGGATTGGATGAGCAGTTCTTC. Encoded protein: CASSPGWAGGGLDEQFF. Together with reference TRBV5-1 and TRBJ2-1, the CDR3 gives the full variable domain: KAGVTQTPRYLIKTRGQQVTLSCSPISGHRSVSWYQQTPGQGLQFLFEYFSETQRNKGNFPGRFSGRQFSNSRSEMNVSTLELGDSALYLCASSPGWAGGGLDEQFFGPGTRLTVL.

The chain is built from TRBV28 and TRBJ2-1, with 11 bases identical to TRBD1. V lost 7 bases and J lost 7; bases outside the gene matches: 12. Germline V gene lookup returns CDR1 MDHEN and CDR2 SYDVKM. The CDR3 is 16 amino acids. The CDR3 DNA follows: TGTGCCAGCACCCCGGGCCCGGGACAGGGGGTAAATGAGCAGTTCTTC. Protein: CASTPGPGQGVNEQFF.

Notes on this clone: Compared with germline, one end of the junction differs, possibly owing to a read error. This chain connects TRBV5-4 to TRBJ2-6; D may be TRBD1 (5 bases). The CDR3 is 13 amino acids. Germline CDR1 SGHNT, CDR2 YYREEE (reference sequence). The DNA for the CDR3 is TGTGCCAGCAGCTTAGGTGGGGCCAACGGCCTGACTTTC. It translates to CASSLGGANGLTF.

This clone was counted a few times. This chain joins TRBV6-5 and TRBJ2-3; a weak D match, TRBD2 (5 bases). Germline CDR1 MNHEY, CDR2 SVGAGI. Trimming cost V 8 bases and J 1 base, with 13 bases left between them. The CDR3 has 14 amino acids. The CDR3 loop reads CASGRTLGTDTQYF. CDR3 DNA: TGTGCCAGCGGACGGACTCTTGGCACAGATACGCAGTATTTT.

This clone was detected only a few times. The chain employs TRBV10-3 and TRBJ1-4; D call uncertain. CDR3 length: 14 amino acids. The V gene's germline CDR1 is ENHRY and CDR2 SYGVKD. V lost 5 bases and J 5 bases, leaving 12 bases between the germline ends. As DNA, the CDR3 is TGTGCCATCAGTAAGACACTCGACAATGAAAAACTGTTTTTT. Translating gives CAISKTLDNEKLFF.

This rearrangement joins TRBV21-1 to TRBJ2-1; TRBD2, the D gene given by the table, was not confirmed from the DNA. TRBV21-1 is annotated as a pseudogene. This CDR3 is 16 amino acids long. CDR3 bases: TGTGCCAGCAGCAAAGCCGGCAAGCGGGATTACAATGAGCAGTTCTTC. Its protein product is CASSKAGKRDYNEQFF.

This clone is a singleton in its sample. The V gene is TRBV5-1, the J gene TRBJ2-7, with a tentative D call TRBD1 (6 bases). Germline CDR1 and CDR2: SGHRS and YFSETQ. The germline V and J ends were trimmed by 3 bases and 7 bases, with 17 bases remaining between them. This CDR3 contains 14 residues. CDR3 sequence reads: CASSSQGPLREQYF. The DNA for the CDR3 is TGCGCCAGCAGCTCACAGGGTCCCCTCCGAGAGCAGTACTTC.

The V and J genes are TRBV10-2 and TRBJ2-7; 11 bases line up with TRBD2. The CDR3 has 16 residues. V dropped 3 bases and J dropped 5; count of bases not matched to a gene: 9. Germline loops: CDR1 WSHSY, CDR2 SAAADI. Here the CDR3 reads CASSDRIAGGRDEQYF. As DNA, the CDR3 is TGCGCCAGCAGTGACCGAATAGCGGGAGGGCGAGACGAGCAGTACTTC.

This rearrangement joins TRBV10-2 to TRBJ2-5, with D possibly matching TRBD2 (5 bases). V gave up 5 bases and J gave up 2 bases, with 6 bases separating them. Germline V CDR1 and CDR2: WSHSY, SAAADI. The CDR3 sequence is 12 residues long. CDR3 loop: CASSSGQETQYF. CDR3 DNA: TGCGCCAGCAGTAGCGGACAAGAGACCCAGTACTTC.

The chain employs TRBV2 and TRBJ2-1; 11 bases match TRBD2. The CDR3 runs to 14 residues. Trimming took 8 bases from V and 4 from J; bases not matched to a gene: 4. Germline-derived CDR1 and CDR2 are SNHLY and FYNNEI. CDR3 residues: CASGGLAAYNEQFF. CDR3 bases: TGTGCCAGCGGGGGACTAGCGGCATACAATGAGCAGTTCTTC.

The rearrangement uses TRBV7-2 and TRBJ2-1, with 10 bases that match TRBD2. Trimming at V came to 1 base and at J to 6 bases, leaving 6 bases not matched to a gene. The germline gives CDR1 SGHTA, CDR2 FQGNSA. The CDR3 loop spans 16 amino acids. DNA of the CDR3: TGTGCCAGCAGCTTAGGGAGCGGGAGGGCTGGCAATGAGCAGTTCTTC. Protein product: CASSLGSGRAGNEQFF.

The rearrangement links TRBV6-5 to TRBJ1-6, with D tentatively TRBD1 (5 bases). The germline CDR1 and CDR2 sequences are MNHEY and SVGAGI. Trimming left V 6 bases short and J 12 bases short, with 18 bases between. The CDR3 runs 14 residues. In DNA, the CDR3 is TGTGCCAGCAGGCCAGGACGGGGGAGGGAACCCCTCCACTTT. Translating it yields CASRPGRGREPLHF.

The rearrangement joins TRBV5-1 to TRBJ2-1, with 13 bases aligning to TRBD2. With V trimmed by 0 bases and J by 9 bases, 9 bases remained unmatched. Germline CDR1 SGHRS, CDR2 YFSETQ. There are 17 residues in the CDR3. CDR3 in DNA: TGCGCCAGCAGCTTGGGTAGGACTAGCGGGAGTGGTGGTGAGCAGTTCTTC. As protein: CASSLGRTSGSGGEQFF.

J is TRBJ2-2 and V is TRBV7-3; possibly TRBD2 for D (6 bases). CDR1 and CDR2 from the germline V gene are SGHTA and FQGTGA. V gave up 2 bases and J gave up 2 bases, with 15 bases separating them. The CDR3 sequence is 17 residues long. The CDR3 sequence is CASSLGQDGGNTGELFF. DNA of the CDR3: TGTGCCAGCAGCTTAGGGCAGGACGGGGGAAACACCGGGGAGCTGTTTTTT.

This chain uses TRBV21-1 with TRBJ2-7; the table's D call of TRBD1 was not tested on the DNA. TRBV21-1 is a recognized pseudogene. The CDR3 length is 16 residues. This chain's CDR3 is CASSVRGGQGRVEQYF. CDR3 in DNA: TGTGCCAGCAGCGTTCGCGGTGGACAGGGGAGGGTCGAGCAGTACTTC.

The count of this clone is one. V usage is TRBV7-2 and J usage is TRBJ1-2; 7 bases are shared with TRBD1. The CDR3 sequence is 14 residues long. Per germline, CDR1 SGHTA and CDR2 FQGNSA. Trimming took 6 bases from V and 8 from J; bases not matched to a gene: 12. The CDR3 spells CASRQQEGARGYTF. The CDR3 DNA follows: TGTGCCAGCAGACAACAGGAGGGGGCGCGGGGCTACACCTTC.

The chain uses TRBV15 and TRBJ2-2, with 8 bases aligning to TRBD1. The CDR3 sequence is 14 residues long. The ends lost 4 bases at V and 4 bases at J; junction bases unmatched: 2. Germline V gene data show CDR1 as LNHNV and CDR2 as YYDKDF (reference sequence). The CDR3 DNA is TGTGCCACCAGCATCACAGGGGGCACCGGGGAGCTGTTTTTT. This gives the protein CATSITGGTGELFF.

The chain recombines TRBV28 with TRBJ2-7; 12 nucleotides line up with TRBD2. Germline V lookup: CDR1 MDHEN, CDR2 SYDVKM. This CDR3 is built from 16 residues. V shed 2 bases and J 4 bases; nucleotides not matched to a gene: 6. The CDR3 coding sequence is TGTGCCAGCAGTTTACTCTCCGGGACTAGCGGGTACGAGCAGTACTTC. Encoded protein: CASSLLSGTSGYEQYF.

V usage is TRBV19 and J usage is TRBJ1-2; 11 nucleotides match TRBD1. V lost 4 bases, J lost 8 bases, and 9 bases stayed unmatched. CDR1 and CDR2 from the germline V gene are LNHDA and SQIVND (reference sequence). The CDR3 is 15 amino acids. CDR3 nucleotides: TGTGCCAGTAGTAAGGGGACAGGGGGTTCGTCAGGCTACACCTTC. Translation gives CASSKGTGGSSGYTF. Combining the CDR3 with reference TRBV19 and TRBJ1-2 gives the whole variable domain DGGITQSPKYLFRKEGQNVTLSCEQNLNHDAMYWYRQDPGQGLRLIYYSQIVNDFQKGDIAEGYSVSREKKESFPLTVTSAQKNPTAFYLCASSKGTGGSSGYTFGSGTRLTVV.

The V gene is TRBV4-1, the J gene TRBJ1-3; 10 positions match TRBD1. The CDR3 runs 16 residues. V lost 3 bases and J lost 1; bases outside the gene matches: 3. Germline V CDR1 and CDR2: MGHRA, YSYEKL. The CDR3 region is CASSQADRGSGNTIYF. The CDR3 DNA sequence: TGCGCCAGCAGCCAGGCGGACAGGGGGTCTGGAAACACCATATATTTT.

The V call is TRBV19, the J call TRBJ2-7; D possibly corresponds to TRBD1 (5 bases). V lost 1 base, J lost 5 bases, and 12 bases lay in between. The CDR3 is made up of 14 amino acids. Germline V CDR1 and CDR2: LNHDA, SQIVND (reference sequence). The CDR3 is CASSIGGAFHEQYF. The CDR3 bases are TGTGCCAGTAGTATAGGGGGCGCATTCCACGAGCAGTACTTC.

This clone is a singleton in its sample. The rearrangement uses TRBV28 and TRBJ1-2; D is possibly TRBD1 (6 bases). CDR1 is MDHEN, CDR2 SYDVKM, per germline. The V gene lost 4 bases and the J gene lost 5 bases, with 11 bases spanning the gap. The CDR3 totals 13 residues. The CDR3: CASSSGQLYGYTF. Here the CDR3 DNA reads TGTGCCAGCAGTTCCGGACAGTTATATGGCTACACCTTC.

This chain connects TRBV10-1 to TRBJ2-3, with D possibly matching TRBD1 (6 bases). Germline V CDR1 and CDR2: WNHNN, SYGVQD (reference sequence). The CDR3 covers 15 residues. V shed 2 bases and J shed 1 base, with 10 bases lying between them. The CDR3 loop is CASSEAGAGTDTQYF. The CDR3 region has the DNA TGCGCCAGCAGTGAGGCAGGGGCCGGCACAGATACGCAGTATTTT.

This clone was seen only once. At one boundary the junction diverges from the germline segment, which might be a read error. The chain is built from TRBV6-5 and TRBJ2-4, with a tentative D call TRBD1 (5 bases). The germline V gene encodes CDR1 MNHEY and CDR2 SVGAGI. The CDR3 length is 15 residues. CDR3: CASSYWSGPVNSQYF. The CDR3 nucleotides are TGTGCCAGCAGTTACTGGTCAGGGCCTGTAAACAGTCAGTACTTC.

The chain uses TRBV6-5 and TRBJ2-2; 9 bases line up with TRBD2. Unmatched junction bases numbered 9, after V lost 7 bases and J lost 6 bases. Germline CDR1 reads MNHEY; CDR2 reads SVGAGI. The CDR3 is 15 residues long. The CDR3 loop is CASTRRGRAPGELFF. DNA for the CDR3: TGTGCCAGCACCAGACGCGGGAGGGCCCCCGGGGAGCTGTTTTTT.

The rearrangement joins TRBV6-5 to TRBJ1-2, with TRBD1 matching 11 bases. Per germline, CDR1 MNHEY and CDR2 SVGAGI. The CDR3 runs to 14 residues. The junction had 4 bases not matched to a gene; V was cut back by 5 bases and J by 5 bases. In nucleotides, the CDR3 is TGTGCCAGCAGTACCGGGACAGGGGGGTATGGCTACACCTTC. This sequence encodes CASSTGTGGYGYTF.

The rearrangement links TRBV6-1 to TRBJ1-2, with 9 bases aligning to TRBD1. Germline V gene lookup returns CDR1 MNHNS and CDR2 SASEGT. CDR3 length: 13 residues. V was pared by 7 bases and J by 8 bases, with 8 bases of the junction left unmatched. CDR3 in amino acids: CASNPGTGFGYTF. CDR3 DNA: TGTGCCAGCAACCCTGGGACAGGGTTCGGCTACACCTTC.

In its sample, this clone was seen a few times. This sequence joins TRBV7-3 and TRBJ1-1; TRBD1 aligns across 9 bases. Germline-derived CDR1 and CDR2 are SGHTA and FQGTGA. J lost 4 bases, V lost 2 bases, and 5 bases had no gene match. The CDR3 contains 15 residues. CDR3 sequence reads: CASSLADRGSTEAFF. The CDR3 nucleotides read TGTGCCAGCAGCTTAGCGGACAGGGGTTCCACTGAAGCTTTCTTT.